This T cell receptor beta chain appears in the sequencing data of a study of blood T cell repertoires in COVID-19 (TCRdb year 2020). Notes on the research overall: Samples covering the acute and convalescent phases of COVID-19 were provided by collaborators in the United States, Italy and Spain. Where HLA class I and class II types were available, the types were taken from metadata supplied by the sample provider, not from assay-based typing. The repertoires were released in a freely available public database meant as a resource for research on the immune response to SARS-CoV-2. The dataset comprised deeply sampled blood TCRbeta repertoires from subjects exposed to, actively infected with, or recovered from COVID-19. The samples were drawn from the first 160 participants of the ongoing ImmuneRACE study and from 950 to 1,500 subjects provided by 6 global collaborators. The sample metadata nearly always contained a de-identified subject ID, COVID-19 status, age in years and sex. The material from the prospective study consisted of cDNA or gDNA derived from T cells, B-cell-depleted T cells, or PBMCs.

The immunoSEQ Assay, a bias-controlled multiplex PCR, was used to amplify TCRbeta CDR3 regions from genomic DNA. Turning to the authors' computational methods: Nucleated cell counts per sample were estimated from amplification of reference gene primers within the assay. To quantify the absolute abundance of each unique TCRbeta CDR3 rearrangement, sequence reads were collapsed and filtered. Productive Simpson clonality was computed per sample as the square root of Simpson's diversity index over productive rearrangements. TCRdb limited this immuneACCESS table to in-frame rearrangements with V and J called. A share of clones is missing; checked studies link under half to unresolved V genes, and the rest is unexplained. The D gene and trimming were derived from the DNA, and the V and J assignments and clone size from that table. Within this sample are under 200,000 clones, with about 90% of them counted one time only. The ten largest clonotypes hold around a fifth of the sample.

Findings and caveats that apply to the study as a whole: The quantity of clinical and demographic metadata differed by source and by participant and was supplied without curation.

This clone showed up just once. The antigen it binds to is not known. Within one base of it there is no much larger clone, and no base qualities were kept. Collaborating institutions collected whole blood in K2EDTA tubes following their own protocols. For TCRbeta analysis, collaborators shipped samples in one of three forms: frozen whole blood, isolated PBMCs, or DNA extracted from either of those sample types. Relative to germline, V is 4 bases shorter and J is 10 bases shorter, with 17 bases between their ends. From the cysteine up to the phenylalanine, the CDR3 has a length of 15 residues. The entry retains the CDR3 DNA only, 45 bases that are in frame from base 1. The germline V gene provides CDR1 LGHNA and CDR2 YNFKEQ.

The sequenced material came from peripheral blood. The rearrangement combines TRBV4-2 with TRBJ1-6; TRBD1 is perhaps the D gene, given 6 matching bases. The receptor was derived from a man in his 60s with active or convalescent COVID-19. CDR3 protein: CASSRAGQRGSPLHF. Here is the DNA: TGTGCCAGCAGCCGGGCAGGACAGAGGGGATCACCCCTCCACTTT.